The T cell receptor beta chain described here comes from a study of cytomegalovirus exposure and HLA in healthy donors. Study overall: The use of the same platform for the roughly 110 validation repertoires and the 600 to 700 first-cohort repertoires was reported by a later analysis. Broader study findings: For most TCR sequences rarity was the rule, although some public TCRs occurred in many donors.

Remarks on this clone: Its antigen is not known.

Some clones are missing from TCRdb's copy, which holds only in-frame ones; the method was immunoSEQ multiplex PCR. The profile shows 260,000 or so clones, 90% of them singletons. The clonotype comes from a woman aged 25 to 39 in good health and CMV-seronegative. The sequencing input was PBMCs.

As DNA, the CDR3 is TGTGCCAGCTCACCGGACAGAAGCACAGATACGCAGTATTTT. Translation: CASSPDRSTDTQYF. The J gene is TRBJ2-3, the V gene TRBV18; tentatively, D is TRBD1 (6 bases). CDR1 and CDR2 (germline): KGHSH, LQKENI. This CDR3 comprises 14 residues. Trimming pared 3 bases from V and 0 bases from J, leaving 7 bases between.